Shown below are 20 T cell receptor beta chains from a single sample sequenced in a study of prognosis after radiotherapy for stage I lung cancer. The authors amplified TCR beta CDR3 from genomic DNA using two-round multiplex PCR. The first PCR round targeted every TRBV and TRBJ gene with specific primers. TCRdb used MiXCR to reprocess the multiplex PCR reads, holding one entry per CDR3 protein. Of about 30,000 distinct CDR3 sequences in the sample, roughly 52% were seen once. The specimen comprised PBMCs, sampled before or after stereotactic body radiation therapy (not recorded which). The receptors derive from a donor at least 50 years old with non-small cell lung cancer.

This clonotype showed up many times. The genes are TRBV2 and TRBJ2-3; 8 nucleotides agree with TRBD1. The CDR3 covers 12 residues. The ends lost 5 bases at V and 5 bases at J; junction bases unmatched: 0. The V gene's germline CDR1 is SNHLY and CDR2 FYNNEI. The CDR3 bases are TGTGCCAGCAGTACAGGGGGAGATACGCAGTATTTT. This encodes CASSTGGDTQYF.

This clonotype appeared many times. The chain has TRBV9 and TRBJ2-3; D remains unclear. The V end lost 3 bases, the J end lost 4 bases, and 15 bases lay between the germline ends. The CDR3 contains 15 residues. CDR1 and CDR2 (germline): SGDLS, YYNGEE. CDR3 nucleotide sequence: TGTGCCAGCAGCGAGGCTAGTCGTCAGGCAGATACGCAGTATTTT. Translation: CASSEASRQADTQYF.

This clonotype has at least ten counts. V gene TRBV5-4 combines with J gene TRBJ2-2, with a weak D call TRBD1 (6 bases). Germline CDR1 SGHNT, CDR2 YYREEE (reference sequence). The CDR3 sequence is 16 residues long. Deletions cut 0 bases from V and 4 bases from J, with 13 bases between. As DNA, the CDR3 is TGTGCCAGCAGCTTGGCCAGGGGTGGCGGCACCGGGGAGCTGTTTTTT. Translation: CASSLARGGGTGELFF.

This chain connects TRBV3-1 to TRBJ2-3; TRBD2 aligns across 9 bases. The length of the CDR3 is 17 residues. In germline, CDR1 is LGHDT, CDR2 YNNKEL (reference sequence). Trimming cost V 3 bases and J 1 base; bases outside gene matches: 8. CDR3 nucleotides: TGTGCCAGCAGCCAGCTTGTGGCGGGAGGGGGCACAGATACGCAGTATTTT. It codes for CASSQLVAGGGTDTQYF.

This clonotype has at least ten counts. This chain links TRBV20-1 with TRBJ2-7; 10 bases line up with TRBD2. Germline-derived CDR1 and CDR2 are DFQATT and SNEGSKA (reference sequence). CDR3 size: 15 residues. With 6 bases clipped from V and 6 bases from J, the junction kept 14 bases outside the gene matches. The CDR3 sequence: CSALEASGRVGEQYF. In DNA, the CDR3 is TGCAGTGCCCTGGAGGCTAGCGGGAGAGTGGGCGAGCAGTACTTC.

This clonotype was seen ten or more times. The CDR3 region is CASSWDRVSETQYF. In DNA, the CDR3 is TGTGCCAGCAGCTGGGACAGGGTTTCAGAGACCCAGTACTTC. The chain carries TRBV5-6 and TRBJ2-5; 9 nucleotides agree with TRBD1. The V gene's germline CDR1 is SGHDT and CDR2 YYEEEE. This CDR3 spans 14 amino acids. The trim removed 3 bases at V and 4 bases at J, leaving 4 bases unmatched.

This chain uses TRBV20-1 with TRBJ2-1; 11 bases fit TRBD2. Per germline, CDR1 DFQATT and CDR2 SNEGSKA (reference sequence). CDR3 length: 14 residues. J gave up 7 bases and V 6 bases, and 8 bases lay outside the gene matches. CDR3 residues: CSAPARLAGNEQFF. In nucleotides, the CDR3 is TGCAGTGCGCCGGCGAGACTAGCGGGAAATGAGCAGTTCTTC.

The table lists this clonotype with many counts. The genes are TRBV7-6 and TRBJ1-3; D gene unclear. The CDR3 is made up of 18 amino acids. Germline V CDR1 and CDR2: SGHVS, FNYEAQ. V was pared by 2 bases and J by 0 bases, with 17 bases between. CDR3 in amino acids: CASSLSPPGLLSGNTIYF. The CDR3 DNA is TGTGCCAGCAGCTTATCGCCCCCAGGATTGCTCTCTGGAAACACCATATATTTT.

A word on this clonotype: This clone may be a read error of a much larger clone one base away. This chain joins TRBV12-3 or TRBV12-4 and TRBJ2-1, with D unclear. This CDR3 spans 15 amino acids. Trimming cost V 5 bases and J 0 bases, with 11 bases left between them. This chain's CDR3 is CASSKELRSYNEQFF. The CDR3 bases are TGTGCCAGCAGTAAGGAGTTACGCTCCTACAATGAGCAGTTCTTC.

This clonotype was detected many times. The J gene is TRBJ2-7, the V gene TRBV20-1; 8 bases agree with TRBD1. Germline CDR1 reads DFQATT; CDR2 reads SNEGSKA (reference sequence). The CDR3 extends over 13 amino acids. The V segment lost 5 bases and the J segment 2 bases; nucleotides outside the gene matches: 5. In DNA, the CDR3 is TGCAGTGCTCCGCCAGGGGGCCCCTACGAGCAGTACTTC. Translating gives CSAPPGGPYEQYF.

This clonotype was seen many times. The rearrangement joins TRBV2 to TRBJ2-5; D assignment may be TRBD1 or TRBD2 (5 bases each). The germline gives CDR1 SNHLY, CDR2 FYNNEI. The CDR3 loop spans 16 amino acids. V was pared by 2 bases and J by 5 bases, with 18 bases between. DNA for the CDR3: TGTGCCAGCAGTGAAAATCTGGGACGGCCTCGGGAGACCCAGTACTTC. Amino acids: CASSENLGRPRETQYF.

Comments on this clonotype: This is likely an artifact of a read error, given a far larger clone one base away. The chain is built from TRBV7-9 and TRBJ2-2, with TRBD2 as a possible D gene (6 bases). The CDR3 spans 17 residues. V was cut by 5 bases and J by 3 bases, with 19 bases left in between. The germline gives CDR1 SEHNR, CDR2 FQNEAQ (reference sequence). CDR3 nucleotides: TGTGCCAGCAGCCCCCTCTACTCGGGAGTAGACACCGGGGAGCTGTTTTTT. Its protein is CASSPLYSGVDTGELFF.

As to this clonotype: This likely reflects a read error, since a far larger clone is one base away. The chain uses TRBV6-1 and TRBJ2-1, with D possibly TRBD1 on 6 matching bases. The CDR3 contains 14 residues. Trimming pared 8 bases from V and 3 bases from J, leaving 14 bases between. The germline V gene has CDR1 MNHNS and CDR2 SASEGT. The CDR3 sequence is CASSDSGNYNEQFF. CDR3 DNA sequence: TGTGCCAGCTCGGACAGTGGAAACTACAATGAGCAGTTCTTC.

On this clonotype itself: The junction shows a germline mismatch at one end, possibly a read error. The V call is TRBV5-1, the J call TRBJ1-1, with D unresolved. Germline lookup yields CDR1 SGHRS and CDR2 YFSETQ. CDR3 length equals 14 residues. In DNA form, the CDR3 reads TGCGCCAACAGCTCTTTACCTGCGAACATTGAAGCTTTCTTT. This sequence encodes CANSSLPANIEAFF.

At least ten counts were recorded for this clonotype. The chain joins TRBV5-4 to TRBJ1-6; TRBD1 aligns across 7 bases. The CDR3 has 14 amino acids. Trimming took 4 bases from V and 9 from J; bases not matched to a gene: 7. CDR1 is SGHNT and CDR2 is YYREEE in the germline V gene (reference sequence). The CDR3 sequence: CASSEGTEGSPLHF. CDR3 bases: TGTGCCAGCAGCGAAGGGACAGAGGGTTCACCCCTCCACTTT. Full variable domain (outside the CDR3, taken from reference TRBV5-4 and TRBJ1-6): ETGVTQSPTHLIKTRGQQVTLRCSSQSGHNTVSWYQQALGQGPQFIFQYYREEENGRGNFPPRFSGLQFPNYSSELNVNALELDDSALYLCASSEGTEGSPLHFGNGTRLTVT.

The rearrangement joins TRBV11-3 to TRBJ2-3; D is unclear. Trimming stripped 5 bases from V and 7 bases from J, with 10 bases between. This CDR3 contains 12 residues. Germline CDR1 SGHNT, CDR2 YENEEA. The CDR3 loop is CASSLLWYTQYF. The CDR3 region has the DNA TGTGCCAGCAGCCTACTCTGGTATACGCAGTATTTT.

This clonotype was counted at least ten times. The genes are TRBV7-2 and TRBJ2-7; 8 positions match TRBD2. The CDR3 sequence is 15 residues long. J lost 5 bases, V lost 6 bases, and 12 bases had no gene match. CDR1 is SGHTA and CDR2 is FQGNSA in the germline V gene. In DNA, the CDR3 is TGTGCCAGCAGACGAGGGCTAGCGGGCACCCACGAGCAGTACTTC. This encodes CASRRGLAGTHEQYF.

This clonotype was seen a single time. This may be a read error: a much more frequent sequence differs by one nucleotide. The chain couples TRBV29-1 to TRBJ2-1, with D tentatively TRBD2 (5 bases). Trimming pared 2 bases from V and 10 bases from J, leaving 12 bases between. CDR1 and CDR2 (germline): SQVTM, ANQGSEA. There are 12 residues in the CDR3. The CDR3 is CSVEYQAVEQFF. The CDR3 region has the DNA TGCAGCGTTGAATATCAAGCGGTCGAGCAGTTCTTC.

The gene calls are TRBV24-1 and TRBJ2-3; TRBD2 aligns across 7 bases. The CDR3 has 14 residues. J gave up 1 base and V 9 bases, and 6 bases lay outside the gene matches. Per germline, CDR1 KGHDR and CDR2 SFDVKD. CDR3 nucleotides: TGTGCCACCTCGACTAGCCGGTGCACAGATACGCAGTATTTT. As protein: CATSTSRCTDTQYF.

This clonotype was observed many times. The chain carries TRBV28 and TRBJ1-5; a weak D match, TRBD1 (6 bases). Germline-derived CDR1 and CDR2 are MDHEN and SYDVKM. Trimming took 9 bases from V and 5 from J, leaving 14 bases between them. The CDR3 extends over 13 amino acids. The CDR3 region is CARSQGRDQPQHF. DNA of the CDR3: TGTGCCAGGAGTCAGGGGAGAGATCAGCCCCAGCATTTT.